Each of the 2 T cell receptor beta chains below was sequenced from the same sample in a study of blood T cells in healthy people across ages. Primed by a sample-barcoded 5' primer and a J-beta primer mix, a second PCR proceeded for about 7 to 11 cycles. TCRdb re-derived calls from the 5' RACE reads in MiXCR, one entry per CDR3 protein. This sample yields about 680,000 distinct CDR3 sequences, of which about half are seen a single time; roughly a third belongs to the top ten. The source material was blood. These receptors all stem from a woman aged 55-75 years in good health.

The chain employs TRBV29-1 and TRBJ1-1; D uncertain. This CDR3 region has 13 residues. Germline CDR1 and CDR2: SQVTM and ANQGSEA. V lost 6 bases to trimming and J lost 0 bases, with 11 bases between them. The DNA of the CDR3 is TGCAGCGTCTCACAGCGATTGAACACTGAAGCTTTCTTT. Its translation is CSVSQRLNTEAFF. The full variable domain, with the rest looked up from reference TRBV29-1 and TRBJ1-1, is SAVISQKPSRDICQRGTSLTIQCQVDSQVTMMFWYRQQPGQSLTLIATANQGSEATYESGFVIDKFPISRPNLTFSTLTVSNMSPEDSSIYLCSVSQRLNTEAFFGQGTRLTVV.

J is TRBJ2-5 and V is TRBV18; 9 nucleotides align to TRBD1. The germline V gene has CDR1 KGHSH and CDR2 LQKENI. The J segment lost 0 bases and the V segment lost 3 bases, leaving 11 bases of the junction unmatched. The CDR3 is 18 residues long. The CDR3 spells CASSPFSARTGDQETQYF. DNA for the CDR3: TGTGCCAGCTCACCCTTCTCCGCCCGGACAGGGGACCAAGAGACCCAGTACTTC.